The clone carrying this TCR beta chain has a handful of counts. The antigen is unknown. This sample was included in a study of human T cells and chemical hapten exposure. Overall study findings and caveats: TCRs exceeding 1 in 1000 frequency stayed unchanged with DPC sensitization. Each of the donors had alopecia, so their immune responses may not resemble those of healthy people.

Germline loops: CDR1 SQVTM, CDR2 ANQGSEA. Trimming shortened V by 6 bases and J by 2 bases, and 14 bases separated the two germline ends. The CDR3 contains 14 residues. As to time point: patch test 3, about 24 weeks after DPC sensitization. Regarding treatment: therapeutic diphenylcyclopropenone sensitization with weekly scalp DPC. Each CDR3 protein gets one entry after TCRdb re-called the RACE reads with MiXCR. The data hold fewer than 200,000 distinct CDR3 sequences, with 28% observed a single time. This specimen was whole blood, taken in connection with sensitization to the hapten diphenylcyclopropenone (DPC). The chain has TRBV29-1 and TRBJ2-1; D tentatively fits TRBD1 or TRBD2 (6 bases each). The sequence was collected from a young woman with alopecia areata. Some clones in this sample may be carry-over from other donors' samples. CDR3 in DNA: TGCAGCGTCTTCGGGGGCCCCCCCTACAATGAGCAGTTCTTC. Its translation is CSVFGGPPYNEQFF.